This T cell receptor (beta chain) was retrieved from a study of cytomegalovirus exposure and HLA in healthy donors. Study-level background: In an early release, HLA-typed donors contributed 75 million to 85 million unique TCR sequences.

Study outcomes and limitations: Productive rates of about 90% or about 30% were seen for most TCR beta V segments in an earlier analysis. It has been reported that TCR beta sequences accurately predicted the HLA-A and HLA-B alleles of most subjects. Most observed TCR sequences were rare, whereas some public TCRs were detected in many donors.

As concerns this clone: Its specificity is not known.

It was with 60 Vbeta and 13 Jbeta primers that the PCR ran. TCRdb's copy holds only in-frame clones and misses some; the assay was immunoSEQ multiplex PCR. The sample gives fewer than 200,000 clones, around 80% of which show up once; 1.5% to 2% is in the top ten. From germline, CDR1 is KGHSH and CDR2 LQKENI. There are 15 residues in the CDR3. V lost 2 bases to trimming and J lost 4 bases, with 12 bases between them. The chain employs TRBV18 and TRBJ2-1; a weak D match, TRBD1 (5 bases). This TCR was recovered from a man aged 40-55 years in good health and CMV-seropositive. Sequences were obtained from PBMCs. The CDR3 DNA reads TGTGCCAGCTCACCAGCATCGAGACAGTACAATGAGCAGTTCTTC. This gives the protein CASSPASRQYNEQFF.